Detailed here is one T cell receptor (beta chain). The data derive from a study of blood T cell repertoires in COVID-19. On the study more broadly: T cells, B-cell-depleted T cells, or PBMCs supplied cDNA or gDNA.

Among Cohort 3 donors, those recovered had two negative PCRs, clearance, or symptom resolution. Data came from immunoSEQ multiplex PCR; TCRdb stores just in-frame clones and leaves some out. The sample includes about 320,000 clones, roughly 89% of them seen just once. The sample was PBMCs or T cells enriched from blood (not recorded which). This TCR came from a man aged 60 to 75 who had recovered from COVID-19.

Here the CDR3 reads CASSYTGGYQPQHF. In nucleotides, the CDR3 is TGTGCCAGCAGTTATACAGGGGGATATCAGCCCCAGCATTTT. The chain is built from TRBV27 and TRBJ1-5; 8 bases map to TRBD1. The CDR3 runs 14 residues. The germline gives CDR1 MNHEY, CDR2 SMNVEV (reference sequence). The ends lost 4 bases at V and 5 bases at J; junction bases unmatched: 4.